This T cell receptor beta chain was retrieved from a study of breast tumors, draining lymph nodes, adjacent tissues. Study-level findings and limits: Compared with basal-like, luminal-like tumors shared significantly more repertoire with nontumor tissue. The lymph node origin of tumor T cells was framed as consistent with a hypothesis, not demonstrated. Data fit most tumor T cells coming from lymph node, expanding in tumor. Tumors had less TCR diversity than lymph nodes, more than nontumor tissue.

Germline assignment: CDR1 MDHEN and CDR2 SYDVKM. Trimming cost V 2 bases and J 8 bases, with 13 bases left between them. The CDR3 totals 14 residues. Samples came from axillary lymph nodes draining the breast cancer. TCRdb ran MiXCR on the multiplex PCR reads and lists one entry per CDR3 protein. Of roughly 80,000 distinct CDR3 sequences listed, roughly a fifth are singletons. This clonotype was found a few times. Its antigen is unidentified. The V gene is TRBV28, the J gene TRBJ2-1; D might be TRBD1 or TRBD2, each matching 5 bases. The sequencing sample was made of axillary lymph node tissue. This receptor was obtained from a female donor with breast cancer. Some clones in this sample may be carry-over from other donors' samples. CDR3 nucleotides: TGTGCCAGCAGTTTACAGGGAGCCGGGGATGAGCAGTTCTTC. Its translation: CASSLQGAGDEQFF.